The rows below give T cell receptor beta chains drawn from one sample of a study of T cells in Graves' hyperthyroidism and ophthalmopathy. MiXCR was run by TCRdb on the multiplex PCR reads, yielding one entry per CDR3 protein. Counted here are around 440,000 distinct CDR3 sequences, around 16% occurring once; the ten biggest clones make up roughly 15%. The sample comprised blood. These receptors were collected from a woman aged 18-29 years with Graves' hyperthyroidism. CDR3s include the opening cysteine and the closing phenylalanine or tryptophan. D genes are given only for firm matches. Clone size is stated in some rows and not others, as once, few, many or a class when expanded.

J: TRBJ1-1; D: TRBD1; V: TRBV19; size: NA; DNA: TGTGCCAGTAGCCCCGAGGGGGCCTGGAACACTGAAGCTTTCTTT; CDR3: CASSPEGAWNTEAFF
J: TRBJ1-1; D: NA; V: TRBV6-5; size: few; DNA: TGTGCCAGCAGTTACGGGACACCCGAAGCTTTCTTT; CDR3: CASSYGTPEAFF
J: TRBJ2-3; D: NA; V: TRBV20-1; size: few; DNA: TGCAGTGCTAGTCGTCCAGGGGCGGGAGATACGCAGTATTTT; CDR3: CSASRPGAGDTQYF
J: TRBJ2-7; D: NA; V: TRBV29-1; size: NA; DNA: TGCAGCGTTGGTACCGGGGGCTACGAGCAGTACTTC; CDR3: CSVGTGGYEQYF
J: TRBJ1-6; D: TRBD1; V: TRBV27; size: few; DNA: TGTGCCAGCAGTCCCCGACGACAGGGTGGGAATTCACCCCTCCACTTT; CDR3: CASSPRRQGGNSPLHF
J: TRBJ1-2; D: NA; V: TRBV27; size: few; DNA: TGTGCCAGCAGTTTATATCCAGGCCCCTATGGCTACACCTTC; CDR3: CASSLYPGPYGYTF
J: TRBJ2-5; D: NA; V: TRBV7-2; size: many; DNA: TGTGCCAGTCGGGGGGCGGTTGGAGAGACCCAGTACTTC; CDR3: CASRGAVGETQYF
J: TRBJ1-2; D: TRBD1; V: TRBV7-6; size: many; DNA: TGTGCCAGCAGCCCAAACCAGGGGGCGCATGGCTACACCTTC; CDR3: CASSPNQGAHGYTF
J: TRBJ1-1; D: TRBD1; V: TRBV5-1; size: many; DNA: TGCGCCAGCAGCGTGCGGGACAGGGCCACTGAAGCTTTCTTT; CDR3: CASSVRDRATEAFF
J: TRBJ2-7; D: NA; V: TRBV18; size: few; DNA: TGTGCCAGCTCACCACTCCCAGGGGACGAGCAGTACTTC; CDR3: CASSPLPGDEQYF
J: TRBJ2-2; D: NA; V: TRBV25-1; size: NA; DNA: TGTGCCAGCAGGGGGGATCTGGGCACCGGGGAGCTGTTTTTT; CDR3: CASRGDLGTGELFF
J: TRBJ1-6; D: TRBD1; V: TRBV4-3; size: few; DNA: TGCGCCAGCAGCCAACTGACAGGGGGGAATTCACCCCTCCACTTT; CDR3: CASSQLTGGNSPLHF
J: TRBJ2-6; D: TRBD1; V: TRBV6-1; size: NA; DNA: TGTGCCAGCAGTGCAAACCAGGGGGCAGGGGTCGCTGGGGCCAACGTCCTGACTTTC; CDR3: CASSANQGAGVAGANVLTF
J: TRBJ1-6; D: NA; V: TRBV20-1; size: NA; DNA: TGCAGTGCTAGACAAATCGGCGCCCTTGGATATAATTCACCCCCCCACTTT; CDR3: CSARQIGALGYNSPPHF
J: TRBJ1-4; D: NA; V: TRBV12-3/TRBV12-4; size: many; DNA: TGTGCCAGCAGTTTTTCGGGGGCGCAGGGTGAAAAACTGTTTTTT; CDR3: CASSFSGAQGEKLFF
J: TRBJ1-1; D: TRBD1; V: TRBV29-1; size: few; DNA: TGCAGCGTTGGACAGGGGGGTAGCACTGAAGCTTTCTTT; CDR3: CSVGQGGSTEAFF
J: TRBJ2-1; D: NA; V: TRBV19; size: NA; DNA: TGTGCCAGTAGTATCCGGGGGGCGATAGGATACAATGAGCAGTTCTTC; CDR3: CASSIRGAIGYNEQFF
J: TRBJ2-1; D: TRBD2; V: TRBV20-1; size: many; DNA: TGCAGTGCTTACAGCGGGAGGACTGAGCAGTTCTTC; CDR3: CSAYSGRTEQFF
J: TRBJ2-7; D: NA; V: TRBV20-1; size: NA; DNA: TGCAGTGCTGTCTCCGGGGCGGGGTTGTACGAGCAGTACTTC; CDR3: CSAVSGAGLYEQYF
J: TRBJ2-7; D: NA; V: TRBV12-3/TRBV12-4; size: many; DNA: TGTGCCAGCAGTTTACTCGTAGGTCCCTACGAGCAGTACTTC; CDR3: CASSLLVGPYEQYF
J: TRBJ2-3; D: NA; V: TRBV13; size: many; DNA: TGTGCCAGCAGCTTAGGACCCAGCGGATACACAGATACGCAGTATTTT; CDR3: CASSLGPSGYTDTQYF